In its sample, the clone carrying this T cell receptor beta chain was seen a few times. TCRdb independently ran MiXCR on the 5' RACE reads; one entry per CDR3 protein. The data show approximately 560,000 distinct CDR3 sequences, roughly a sixth seen once. This specimen comes from a study of T-cell memory formation after mild COVID-19. V lost 0 bases, J lost 0 bases, and 2 bases lay in between. Per the germline V gene, CDR1 is SGHDN and CDR2 is FVKESK. The CDR3 length is 13 residues. The sequenced sample was PBMCs or a T cell subset sorted from them (not recorded which). V and J are TRBV14 and TRBJ1-1; D not certain. The sequence was collected from an adult woman who had mild COVID-19 (a few samples of this study predate the infection). Cell type and time point are not known. The CDR3 loop reads CASSQDLNTEAFF. The CDR3 DNA reads TGTGCCAGCAGCCAAGACCTGAACACTGAAGCTTTCTTT. Using reference TRBV14 and TRBJ1-1 for the parts outside the CDR3, the full variable domain is EAGVTQFPSHSVIEKGQTVTLRCDPISGHDNLYWYRRVMGKEIKFLLHFVKESKQDESGMPNNRFLAERTGGTYSTLKVQPAELEDSGVYFCASSQDLNTEAFFGQGTRLTVV.